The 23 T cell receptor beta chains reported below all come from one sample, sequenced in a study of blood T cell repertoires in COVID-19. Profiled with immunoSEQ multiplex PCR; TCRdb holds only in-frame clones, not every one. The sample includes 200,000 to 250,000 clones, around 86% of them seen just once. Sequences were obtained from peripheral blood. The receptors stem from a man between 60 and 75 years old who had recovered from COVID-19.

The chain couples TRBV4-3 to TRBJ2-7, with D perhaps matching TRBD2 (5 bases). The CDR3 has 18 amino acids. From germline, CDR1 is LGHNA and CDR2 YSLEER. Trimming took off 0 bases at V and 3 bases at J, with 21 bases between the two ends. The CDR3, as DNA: TGCGCCAGCAGCCAAGATTGGGTGTGGGGTGGGAGTTTCTACGAGCAGTACTTC. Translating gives CASSQDWVWGGSFYEQYF.

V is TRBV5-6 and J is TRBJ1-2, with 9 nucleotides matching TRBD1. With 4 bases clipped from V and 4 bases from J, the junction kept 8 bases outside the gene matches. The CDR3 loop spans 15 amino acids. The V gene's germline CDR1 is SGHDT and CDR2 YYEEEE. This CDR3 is CASSGEGQGTYGYTF. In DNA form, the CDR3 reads TGTGCCAGCAGCGGGGAAGGACAGGGGACCTATGGCTACACCTTC. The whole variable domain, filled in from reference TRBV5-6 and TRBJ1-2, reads DAGVTQSPTHLIKTRGQQVTLRCSPKSGHDTVSWYQQALGQGPQFIFQYYEEEERQRGNFPDRFSGHQFPNYSSELNVNALLLGDSALYLCASSGEGQGTYGYTFGSGTRLTVV.

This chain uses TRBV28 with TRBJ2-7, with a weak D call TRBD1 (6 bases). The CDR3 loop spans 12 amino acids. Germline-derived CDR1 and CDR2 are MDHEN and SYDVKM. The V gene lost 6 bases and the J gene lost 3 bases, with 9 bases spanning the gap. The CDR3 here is CASRGQIYEQYF. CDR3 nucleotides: TGTGCCAGCAGAGGACAGATCTACGAGCAGTACTTC. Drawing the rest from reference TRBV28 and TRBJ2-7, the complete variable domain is DVKVTQSSRYLVKRTGEKVFLECVQDMDHENMFWYRQDPGLGLRLIYFSYDVKMKEKGDIPEGYSVSREKKERFSLILESASTNQTSMYLCASRGQIYEQYFGPGTRLTVT.

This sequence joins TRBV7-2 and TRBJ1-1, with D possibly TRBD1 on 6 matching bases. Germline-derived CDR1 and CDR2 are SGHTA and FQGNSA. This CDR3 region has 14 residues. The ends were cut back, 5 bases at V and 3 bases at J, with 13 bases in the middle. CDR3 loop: CASSVGARYTEAFF. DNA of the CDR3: TGTGCCAGCAGCGTGGGGGCGCGGTACACTGAAGCTTTCTTT.

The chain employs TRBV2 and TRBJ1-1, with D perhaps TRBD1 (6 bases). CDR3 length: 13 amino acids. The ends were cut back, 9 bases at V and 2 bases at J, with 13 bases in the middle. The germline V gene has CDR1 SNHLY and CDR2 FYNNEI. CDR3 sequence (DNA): TGTGCCAGTAGGGGCAGGGGAAACACTGAAGCTTTCTTT. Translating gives CASRGRGNTEAFF.

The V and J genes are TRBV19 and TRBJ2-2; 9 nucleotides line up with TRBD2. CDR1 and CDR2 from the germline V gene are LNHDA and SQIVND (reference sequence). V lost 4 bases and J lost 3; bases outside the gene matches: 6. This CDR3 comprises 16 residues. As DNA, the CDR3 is TGTGCCAGTAGTACCCGGACTAGCGTGGACACCGGGGAGCTGTTTTTT. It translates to CASSTRTSVDTGELFF.

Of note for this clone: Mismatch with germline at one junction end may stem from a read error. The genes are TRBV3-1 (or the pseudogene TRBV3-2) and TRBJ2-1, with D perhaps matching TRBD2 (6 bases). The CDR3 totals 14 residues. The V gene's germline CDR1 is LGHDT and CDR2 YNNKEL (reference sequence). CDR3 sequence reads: CASTQVVAANEQFF. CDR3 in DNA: TGTGCCAGCACCCAAGTAGTAGCGGCCAATGAGCAGTTCTTC.

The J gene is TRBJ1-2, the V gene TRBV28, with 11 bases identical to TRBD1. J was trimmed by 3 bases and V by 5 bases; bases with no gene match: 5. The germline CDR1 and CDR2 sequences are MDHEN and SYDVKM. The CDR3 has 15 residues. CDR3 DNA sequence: TGTGCCAGCAGTGACCCGGGACAGGGGGACTATGGCTACACCTTC. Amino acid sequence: CASSDPGQGDYGYTF.

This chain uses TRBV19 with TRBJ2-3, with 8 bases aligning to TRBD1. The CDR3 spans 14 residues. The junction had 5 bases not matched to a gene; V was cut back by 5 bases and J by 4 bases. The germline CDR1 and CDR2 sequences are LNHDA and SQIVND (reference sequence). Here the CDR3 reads CASSDRGGADTQYF. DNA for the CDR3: TGTGCCAGTAGTGACAGGGGAGGTGCAGATACGCAGTATTTT.

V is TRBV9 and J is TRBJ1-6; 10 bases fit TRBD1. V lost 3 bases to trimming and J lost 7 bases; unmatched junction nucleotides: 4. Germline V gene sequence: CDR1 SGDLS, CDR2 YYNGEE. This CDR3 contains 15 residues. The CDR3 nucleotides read TGTGCCAGCAGCGGTGGGACAGGGGAAAATTCACCCCTCCACTTT. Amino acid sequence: CASSGGTGENSPLHF.

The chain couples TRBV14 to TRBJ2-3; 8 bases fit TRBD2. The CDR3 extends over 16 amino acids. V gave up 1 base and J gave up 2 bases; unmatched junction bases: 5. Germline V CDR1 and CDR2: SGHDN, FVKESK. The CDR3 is CASSQGIAGFTDTQYF. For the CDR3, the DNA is TGTGCCAGCAGCCAAGGAATAGCGGGGTTCACAGATACGCAGTATTTT.

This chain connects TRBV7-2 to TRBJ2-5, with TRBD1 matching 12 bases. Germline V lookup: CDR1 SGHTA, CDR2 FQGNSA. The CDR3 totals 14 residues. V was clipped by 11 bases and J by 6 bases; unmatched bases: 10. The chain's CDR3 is CALGGTGGMKTQYF. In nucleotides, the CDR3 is TGTGCCCTGGGGGGGACAGGGGGCATGAAGACCCAGTACTTC.

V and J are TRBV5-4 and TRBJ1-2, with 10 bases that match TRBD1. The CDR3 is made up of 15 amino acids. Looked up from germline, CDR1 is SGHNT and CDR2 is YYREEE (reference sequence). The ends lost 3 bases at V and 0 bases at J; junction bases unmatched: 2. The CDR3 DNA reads TGTGCCAGCAGCTGGACAGGGGGAACTAACTATGGCTACACCTTC. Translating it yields CASSWTGGTNYGYTF. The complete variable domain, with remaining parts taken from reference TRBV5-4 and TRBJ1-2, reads ETGVTQSPTHLIKTRGQQVTLRCSSQSGHNTVSWYQQALGQGPQFIFQYYREEENGRGNFPPRFSGLQFPNYSSELNVNALELDDSALYLCASSWTGGTNYGYTFGSGTRLTVV.

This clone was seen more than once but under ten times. The CDR3 here is CASSPGRGGYTF. The CDR3 nucleotides read TGTGCCAGCAGTCCCGGAAGGGGAGGCTACACCTTC. This rearrangement joins TRBV6-2 or TRBV6-3 to TRBJ1-2; TRBD1 might be the D (5 bases). Germline loops: CDR1 MNHEY, CDR2 SVGEGT. This CDR3 has 12 residues. Trimming left V 5 bases short and J 8 bases short, with 12 bases between.

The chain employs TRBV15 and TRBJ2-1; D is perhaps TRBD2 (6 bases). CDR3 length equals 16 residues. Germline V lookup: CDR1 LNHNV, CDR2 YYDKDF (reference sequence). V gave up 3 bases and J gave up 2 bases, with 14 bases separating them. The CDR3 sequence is CATSSTRREPYNEQFF. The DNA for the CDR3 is TGTGCCACCAGCAGTACTCGGAGGGAGCCCTACAATGAGCAGTTCTTC.

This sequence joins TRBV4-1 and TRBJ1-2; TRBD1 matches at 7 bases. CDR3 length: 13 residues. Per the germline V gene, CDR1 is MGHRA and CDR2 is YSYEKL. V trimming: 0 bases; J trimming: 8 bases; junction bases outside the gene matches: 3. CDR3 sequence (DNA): TGCGCCAGCAGCCAAGAGGGGACAGTCGGCTACACCTTC. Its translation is CASSQEGTVGYTF.

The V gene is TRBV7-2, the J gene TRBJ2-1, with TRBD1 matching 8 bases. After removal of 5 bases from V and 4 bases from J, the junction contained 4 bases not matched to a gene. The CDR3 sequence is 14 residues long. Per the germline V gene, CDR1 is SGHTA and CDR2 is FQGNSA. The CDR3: CASSRTGSYNEQFF. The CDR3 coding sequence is TGTGCCAGCAGCCGGACAGGGAGTTACAATGAGCAGTTCTTC.

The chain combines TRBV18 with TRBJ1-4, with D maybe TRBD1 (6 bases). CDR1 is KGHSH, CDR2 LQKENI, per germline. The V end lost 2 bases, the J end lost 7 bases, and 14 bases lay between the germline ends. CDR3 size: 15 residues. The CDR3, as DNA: TGTGCCAGCTCACCAAAAGGGGGGGAGCGTGAAAAACTGTTTTTT. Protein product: CASSPKGGEREKLFF. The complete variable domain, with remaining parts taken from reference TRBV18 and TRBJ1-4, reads NAGVMQNPRHLVRRRGQEARLRCSPMKGHSHVYWYRQLPEEGLKFMVYLQKENIIDESGMPKERFSAEFPKEGPSILRIQQVVRGDSAAYFCASSPKGGEREKLFFGSGTQLSVL.

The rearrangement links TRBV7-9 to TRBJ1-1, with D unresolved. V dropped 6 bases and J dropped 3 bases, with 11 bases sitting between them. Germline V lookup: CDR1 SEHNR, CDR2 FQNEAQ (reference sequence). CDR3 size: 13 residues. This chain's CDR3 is CASSQDWDTEAFF. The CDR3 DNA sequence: TGTGCCAGCAGTCAAGACTGGGACACTGAAGCTTTCTTT.

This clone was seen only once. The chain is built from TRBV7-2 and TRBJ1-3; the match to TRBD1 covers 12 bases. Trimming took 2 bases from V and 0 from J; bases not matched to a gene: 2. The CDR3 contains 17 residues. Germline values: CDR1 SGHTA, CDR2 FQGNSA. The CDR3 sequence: CASSLLGQGASGNTIYF. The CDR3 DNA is TGTGCCAGCAGCTTATTGGGACAGGGGGCCTCTGGAAACACCATATATTTT.

The chain's CDR3 is CASSAAGWQGSYEQYF. The CDR3 nucleotides are TGTGCCAGCAGCGCCGCCGGTTGGCAGGGTTCCTACGAGCAGTACTTC. The chain has TRBV9 and TRBJ2-7, with D possibly being TRBD1 (5 bases). V gave up 3 bases and J gave up 1 base, with 17 bases separating them. Per the germline V gene, CDR1 is SGDLS and CDR2 is YYNGEE. The CDR3 extends over 16 amino acids.

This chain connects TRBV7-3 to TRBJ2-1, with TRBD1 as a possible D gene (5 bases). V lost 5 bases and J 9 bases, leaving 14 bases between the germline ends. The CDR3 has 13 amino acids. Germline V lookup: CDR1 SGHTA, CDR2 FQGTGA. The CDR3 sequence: CASSQGAAREQFF. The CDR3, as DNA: TGTGCCAGCAGCCAAGGGGCTGCTCGTGAGCAGTTCTTC. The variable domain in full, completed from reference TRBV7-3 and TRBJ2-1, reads GAGVSQTPSNKVTEKGKYVELRCDPISGHTALYWYRQSLGQGPEFLIYFQGTGAADDSGLPNDRFFAVRPEGSVSTLKIQRTERGDSAVYLCASSQGAAREQFFGPGTRLTVL.

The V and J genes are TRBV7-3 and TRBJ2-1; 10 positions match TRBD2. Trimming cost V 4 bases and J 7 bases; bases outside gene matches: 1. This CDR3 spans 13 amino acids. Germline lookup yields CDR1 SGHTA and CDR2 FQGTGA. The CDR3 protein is CASSSGLANEQFF. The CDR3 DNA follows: TGTGCCAGCAGCTCGGGACTAGCGAATGAGCAGTTCTTC.